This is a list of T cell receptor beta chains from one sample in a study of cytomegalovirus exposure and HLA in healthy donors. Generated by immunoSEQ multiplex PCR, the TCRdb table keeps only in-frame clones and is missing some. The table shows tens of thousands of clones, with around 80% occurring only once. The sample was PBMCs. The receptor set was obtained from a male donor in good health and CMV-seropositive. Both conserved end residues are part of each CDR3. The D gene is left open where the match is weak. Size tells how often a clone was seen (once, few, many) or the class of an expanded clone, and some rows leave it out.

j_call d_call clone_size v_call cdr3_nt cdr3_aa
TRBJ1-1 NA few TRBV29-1 TGCAGCGTTGTCCAGGGCGCTGAAGAAGCTTTCTTT CSVVQGAEEAFF
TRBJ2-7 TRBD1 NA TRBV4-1 TGCGCCAGCAGCCAAGCCGGGACAGACTACGAGCAGTACTTC CASSQAGTDYEQYF
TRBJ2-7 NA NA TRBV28 TGTGCCAGCAGTCCCCCGGGGTCCTCCTACGAGCAGTACTTC CASSPPGSSYEQYF
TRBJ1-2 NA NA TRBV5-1 TGCGCCAGCAGCTTTGGCAGGATCTATGGCTACACCTTC CASSFGRIYGYTF
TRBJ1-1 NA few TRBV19 TGTGCCAGTAGCAACATAATGAAATCTGAAGCTTTCTTT CASSNIMKSEAFF
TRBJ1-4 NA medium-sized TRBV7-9 TGTGCCAGCAGCTTTATGGACAACGAAAAACTGTTTTTT CASSFMDNEKLFF
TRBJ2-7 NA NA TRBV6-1 TGTGCCAGCAGTGCTCGGACAGTATCCTCCTACGAGCAGTACTTC CASSARTVSSYEQYF
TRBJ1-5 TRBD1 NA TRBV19 TGTGCCAGTAGCCGACAGGGGGCGGAACGTAATCAGCCCCAGCATTTT CASSRQGAERNQPQHF
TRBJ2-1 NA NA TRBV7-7 TGTGCCAGCAGCTTAGAATCCTTCCGGGGTACTCTGTTCTTC CASSLESFRGTLFF
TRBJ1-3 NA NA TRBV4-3 TGCGCCAGCAGCCAAGATAGGGGATTCTCTGGAAACACCATATATTTT CASSQDRGFSGNTIYF
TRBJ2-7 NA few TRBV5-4 TGTGCCAGCAGCTCCCGGGACAACTACGAGCAGTACTTC CASSSRDNYEQYF
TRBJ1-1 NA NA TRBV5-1 TGCGCCAGCAGTCCTCAAACAGGGAACACTGAAGCTTTCTTT CASSPQTGNTEAFF
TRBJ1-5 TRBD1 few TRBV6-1 TGTGCCAGCAGTGTTTTTGGACAGGGGGGATTAGGGCAGCCCCAGCATTTT CASSVFGQGGLGQPQHF
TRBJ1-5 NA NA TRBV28 TGTGTCAGCAGTTTACCCCTCAGGGTGAATAGCAATCAGCCCCAGCATTTT CVSSLPLRVNSNQPQHF
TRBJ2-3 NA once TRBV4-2 TGTGCCAGCAGCCAAGGCCGGAGCACAGATACGCAGTATTTT CASSQGRSTDTQYF
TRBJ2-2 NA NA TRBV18 TGTGCCAGCTCACCACAGGGGGCCGGGGAGCTGTTTTTT CASSPQGAGELFF
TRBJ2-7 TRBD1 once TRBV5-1 TGCGCCAGCAGCTTGAAGGGGGCTTCCTACGAGCAGTACTTC CASSLKGASYEQYF
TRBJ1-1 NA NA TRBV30 TGTGCCTGGAGTCCCCGGACAGAGAGCACTGAAGCTTTCTTT CAWSPRTESTEAFF
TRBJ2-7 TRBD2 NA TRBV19 TGTGCCAGTAGTCATCTAGCGGGCCCCTACGAGCAGTACTTC CASSHLAGPYEQYF
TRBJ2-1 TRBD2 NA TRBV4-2 TGTGCCAGCAGCTCCATGGGACTAGCGGATCCCACGAGGAAAAATGAGCAGTTCTTC CASSSMGLADPTRKNEQFF
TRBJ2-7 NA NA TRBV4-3 TGCGCCAGCAGCCAAGACTGGCTAGGGAGAGTCTCCTACGAGCAGTACTTC CASSQDWLGRVSYEQYF
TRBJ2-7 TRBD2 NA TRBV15 TGTGCCACCAGCAGAGAAAAAGGGACTAGCGGGAGCCAGTACTTC CATSREKGTSGSQYF
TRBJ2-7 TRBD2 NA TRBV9 TGTGCCAGCAGCGTAAGGACTAGCGGGAGGGCCTACGAGCAGTACTTC CASSVRTSGRAYEQYF
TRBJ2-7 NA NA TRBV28 TGTGCCAGCAGTTCTTACTACGAGCAGTACTTC CASSSYYEQYF
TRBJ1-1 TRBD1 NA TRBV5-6 TGTGCCAGCAGCGGGAGGGACAGGGTTATGAGTATGAACACTGAAGCTTTCTTT CASSGRDRVMSMNTEAFF
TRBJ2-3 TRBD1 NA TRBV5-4 TGTGCCAGCAGCTGGGACAGGGGCGGGACAGATACGCAGTATTTT CASSWDRGGTDTQYF
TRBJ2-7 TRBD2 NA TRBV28 TGTGCCAGCAGTCCCCTATTGGGCGGGAGATCGGAGCAGTACTTC CASSPLLGGRSEQYF
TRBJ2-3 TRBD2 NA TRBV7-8 TGTGCCAGCCAAAACTCGGGACTATTTTCCGCGGATACGCAGTATTTT CASQNSGLFSADTQYF
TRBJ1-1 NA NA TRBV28 TGTGCCAGCAGTCAGGACAGTTTGAACACTGAAGCTTTCTTT CASSQDSLNTEAFF
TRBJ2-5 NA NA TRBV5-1 TGCGCCAGCAGCTACCTCTCGCGAGCAGAGACCCAGTACTTC CASSYLSRAETQYF
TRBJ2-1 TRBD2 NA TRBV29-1 TGCAGCGGTAGCGGGAAGACCTACAATGAGCAGTTCTTC CSGSGKTYNEQFF
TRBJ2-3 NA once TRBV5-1 TGCGCCAGCAGCTTGGGGCAGGGGACCACAGATACGCAGTATTTT CASSLGQGTTDTQYF
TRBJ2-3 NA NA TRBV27 TGTGCCAGCAGTTTTCACGGGTCAGATACGCAGTATTTT CASSFHGSDTQYF
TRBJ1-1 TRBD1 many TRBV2 TGTGCCAGCAGAGACCGAACAGGGGCGATAACTGAAGCTTTCTTT CASRDRTGAITEAFF
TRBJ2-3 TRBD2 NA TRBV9 TGTGCCAGCAGCGTAGGTACTAGCGGGAGAACAGATACGCAGTATTTT CASSVGTSGRTDTQYF
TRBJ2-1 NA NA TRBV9 TGTGCCAGCAGCGTAGGTAGCAACAATGAGCAGTTCTTC CASSVGSNNEQFF
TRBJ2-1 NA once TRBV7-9 TGTGCCAGCAGCTTTGTTGATGTAGCCAATGAGCAGTTCTTC CASSFVDVANEQFF
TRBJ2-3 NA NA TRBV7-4 TGTGCCAGCCCCTCAACGGGTTCCTCGACCACAGATACGCAGTATTTT CASPSTGSSTTDTQYF
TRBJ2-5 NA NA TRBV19 TGTGCCAGTAGTGGACGGGGGACCGGGGTCGAGACCCAGTACTTC CASSGRGTGVETQYF
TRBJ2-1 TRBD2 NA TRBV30 TGTGCCTGGACTAGCGGGCAAAATGAGCAGTTCTTC CAWTSGQNEQFF
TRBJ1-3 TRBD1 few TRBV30 TGTGCCTGGAGCCGGGACAGTGGATCTGGAAACACCATATATTTT CAWSRDSGSGNTIYF
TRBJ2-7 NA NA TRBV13 TGTGCCAGCAGCATGCGACAGACCTACGAGCAGTACTTC CASSMRQTYEQYF
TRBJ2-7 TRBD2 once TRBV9 TGTGCCAGCAGCGTAGGCGGAGCGGGAGGGTGGAACGAGCAGTACTTC CASSVGGAGGWNEQYF
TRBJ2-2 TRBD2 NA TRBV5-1 TGCGCCAGCAGCCATCTAGCGGGGGACACCGGGGAGCTGTTTTTT CASSHLAGDTGELFF
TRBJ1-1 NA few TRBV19 TGTGCCAGTAGTATATCGGTTGTACAGGGAGCCGAAGCTTTCTTT CASSISVVQGAEAFF
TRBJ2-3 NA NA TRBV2 TGTGCCAGCATCTTGGCGGGATCTGATACGCAGTATTTT CASILAGSDTQYF
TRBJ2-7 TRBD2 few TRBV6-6 TGTGCCGTACGGACTAGCGGATCCTACGAGCAGTACTTC CAVRTSGSYEQYF
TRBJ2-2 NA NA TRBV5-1 TGCGCCAGCAGCTTGGGGGGCGCCGGGGAGCTGTTTTTT CASSLGGAGELFF
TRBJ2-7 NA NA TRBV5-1 TGCGCCAGCAGCTTGGTAGGGGGAAGCTACGAGCAGTACTTC CASSLVGGSYEQYF
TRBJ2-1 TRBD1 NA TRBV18 TGTGCCAGCTCACCAGTAGGGACAGGGGGCTTTAATGAGCAGTTCTTC CASSPVGTGGFNEQFF
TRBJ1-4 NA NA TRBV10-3 TGTGCCATTGGGCCCTCAACTAATGAAAAACTGTTTTTT CAIGPSTNEKLFF
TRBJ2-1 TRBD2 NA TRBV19 TGTGCCAGTAGGGGACTAGTTGAATCCTACAATGAGCAGTTCTTC CASRGLVESYNEQFF
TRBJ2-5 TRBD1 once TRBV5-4 TGTGCCAGCAGCAAGGGACAGCAAGAGACCCAGTACTTC CASSKGQQETQYF
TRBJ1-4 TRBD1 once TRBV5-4 TGTACCAGCAGCCAACGGTCGGGACAGGGGGCGGTGAATGAAAAACTGTTTTTT CTSSQRSGQGAVNEKLFF
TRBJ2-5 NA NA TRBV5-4 TGTGCCAGCAGGGGCGGGGGCGGAGAGACCCAGTACTTC CASRGGGGETQYF
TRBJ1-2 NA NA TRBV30 TGTGCCTGGACCGCGACGTGGGGCAACTATGGCTACACCTTC CAWTATWGNYGYTF
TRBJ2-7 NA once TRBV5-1 TGCGCCAGCAGCTTGAGGCCTGAGGGCGAGCAGTACTTC CASSLRPEGEQYF